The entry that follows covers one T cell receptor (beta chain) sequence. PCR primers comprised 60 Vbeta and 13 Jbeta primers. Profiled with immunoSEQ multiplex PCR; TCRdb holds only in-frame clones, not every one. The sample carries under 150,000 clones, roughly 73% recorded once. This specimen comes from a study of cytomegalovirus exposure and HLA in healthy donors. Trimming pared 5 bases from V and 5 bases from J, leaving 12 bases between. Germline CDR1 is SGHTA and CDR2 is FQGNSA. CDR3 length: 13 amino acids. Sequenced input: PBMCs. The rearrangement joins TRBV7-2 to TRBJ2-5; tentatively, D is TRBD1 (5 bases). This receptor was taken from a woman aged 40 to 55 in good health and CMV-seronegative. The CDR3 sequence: CASSKGNTETQYF. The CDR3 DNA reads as TGTGCCAGCAGCAAGGGGAATACCGAGACCCAGTACTTC.